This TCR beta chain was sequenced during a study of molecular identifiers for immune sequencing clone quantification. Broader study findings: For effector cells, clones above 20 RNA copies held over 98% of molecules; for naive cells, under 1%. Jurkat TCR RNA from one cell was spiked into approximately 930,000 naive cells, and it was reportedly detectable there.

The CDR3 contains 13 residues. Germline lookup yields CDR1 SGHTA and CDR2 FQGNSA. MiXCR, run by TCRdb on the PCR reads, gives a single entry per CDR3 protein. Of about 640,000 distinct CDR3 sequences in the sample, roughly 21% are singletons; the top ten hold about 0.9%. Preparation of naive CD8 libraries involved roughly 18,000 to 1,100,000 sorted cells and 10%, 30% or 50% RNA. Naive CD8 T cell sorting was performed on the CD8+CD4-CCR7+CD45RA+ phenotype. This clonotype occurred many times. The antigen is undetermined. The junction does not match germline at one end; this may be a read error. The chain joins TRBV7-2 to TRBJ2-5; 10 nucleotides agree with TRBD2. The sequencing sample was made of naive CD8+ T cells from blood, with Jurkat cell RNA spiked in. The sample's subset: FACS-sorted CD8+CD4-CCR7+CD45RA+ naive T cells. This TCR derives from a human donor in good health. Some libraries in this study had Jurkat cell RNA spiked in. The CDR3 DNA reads TGTGCCAGCAGCTTAGTCACTAGCGGGGCATCGGACTTC. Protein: CASSLVTSGASDF.